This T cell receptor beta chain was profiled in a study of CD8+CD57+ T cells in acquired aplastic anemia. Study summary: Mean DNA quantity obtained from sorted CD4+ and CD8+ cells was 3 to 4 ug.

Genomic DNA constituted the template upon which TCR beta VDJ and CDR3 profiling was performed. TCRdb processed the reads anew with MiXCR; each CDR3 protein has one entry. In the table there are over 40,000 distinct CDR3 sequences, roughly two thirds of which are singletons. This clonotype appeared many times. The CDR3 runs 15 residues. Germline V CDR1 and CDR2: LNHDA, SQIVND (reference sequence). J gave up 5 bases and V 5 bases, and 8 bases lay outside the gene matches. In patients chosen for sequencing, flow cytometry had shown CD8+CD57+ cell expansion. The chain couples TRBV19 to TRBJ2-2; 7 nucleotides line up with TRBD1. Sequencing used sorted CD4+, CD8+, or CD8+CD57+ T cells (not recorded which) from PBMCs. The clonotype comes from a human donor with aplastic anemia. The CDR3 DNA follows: TGTGCCAGTAGTCCCCGGACAGGTTCAACCGGGGAGCTGTTTTTT. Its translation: CASSPRTGSTGELFF.